Listed below are T cell receptor beta chains from one sample, sequenced in a study of blood T cell repertoires in COVID-19. Method: immunoSEQ multiplex PCR; TCRdb's copy keeps in-frame clones and lacks some. The sample records 350,000 to 500,000 clones, approximately 90% being singletons. The sequenced sample consisted of PBMCs or T cells enriched from blood (not recorded which). All receptors come from a woman between 18 and 29 years old who had been exposed to COVID-19. Both conserved end residues are part of each CDR3. D genes are given only for firm matches. The size entry is marked missing in some rows and otherwise reads once, few, many or a size class.

d_call j_call v_call clone_size cdr3_aa cdr3_nt
NA TRBJ2-7 TRBV7-6 once CASSLGGFSYEQYF TGTGCCAGCAGCTTAGGGGGCTTCTCCTACGAGCAGTACTTC
TRBD2 TRBJ2-3 TRBV7-9 NA CASSPGLALSTDTQYF TGTGCCAGCAGCCCGGGACTAGCGCTGAGCACAGATACGCAGTATTTT
NA TRBJ1-1 TRBV6-5 NA CASKVRRNLNTEAFF TGTGCCAGCAAGGTTCGGAGGAATCTGAACACTGAAGCTTTCTTT
TRBD2 TRBJ2-1 TRBV6-5 once CASSTPGGAYNEQFF TGTGCCAGCAGTACACCCGGGGGGGCCTACAATGAGCAGTTCTTC
NA TRBJ1-1 TRBV28 once CASSQLAEAFF TGTGCCAGCAGTCAGCTAGCCGAAGCTTTCTTT
TRBD1 TRBJ2-1 TRBV28 NA CASSPSTGGSYNEQFF TGTGCCAGCAGTCCTTCGACAGGGGGCTCCTACAATGAGCAGTTCTTC
NA TRBJ2-3 TRBV18 NA CASSPLFGVAASTDTQYF TGTGCCAGCTCACCACTGTTCGGCGTCGCGGCTAGCACAGATACGCAGTATTTT
NA TRBJ2-2 TRBV5-1 NA CASSSRASRGTGELFF TGCGCCAGCAGCTCCAGAGCATCTAGGGGGACCGGGGAGCTGTTTTTT
NA TRBJ2-2 TRBV18 once CASSGAAIWTGELFF TGTGCCAGCTCAGGGGCGGCTATTTGGACCGGGGAGCTGTTTTTT
TRBD2 TRBJ2-7 TRBV4-1 NA CASSPDQRGTYEQYF TGCGCCAGCAGCCCTGATCAGCGGGGGACCTACGAGCAGTACTTC
NA TRBJ2-1 TRBV6-6 NA CASSSNQGRGANEQFF TGTGCCAGCAGCTCTAATCAGGGGAGGGGTGCCAATGAGCAGTTCTTC
NA TRBJ2-7 TRBV28 NA CASRQGGVYEQYF TGTGCCAGCAGGCAGGGTGGTGTGTACGAGCAGTACTTC
NA TRBJ1-2 TRBV27 NA CASSLFFRVANYGYTF TGTGCCAGCAGTTTATTCTTCCGTGTTGCTAACTATGGCTACACCTTC
TRBD1 TRBJ2-2 TRBV4-1 NA CASSQGFEGAATGELFF TGCGCCAGCAGCCAAGGATTTGAGGGGGCCGCCACCGGGGAGCTGTTTTTT
NA TRBJ2-1 TRBV18 once CASSPPGQIGATDRIF TGTGCCAGCTCACCACCGGGACAAATAGGGGCAACGGATAGGATCTTC
NA TRBJ2-7 TRBV7-2 NA CASSLDGGGGAKYF TGTGCCAGCAGCTTAGATGGCGGTGGGGGGGCTAAGTACTTC
NA TRBJ2-1 TRBV28 once CASMLPFSSYNEQFF TGTGCCAGCATGTTACCTTTCAGCTCCTACAATGAGCAGTTCTTC
NA TRBJ2-1 TRBV4-3 NA CASSQSGAGVDSNEQFF TGCGCCAGCAGCCAAAGTGGGGCCGGAGTGGATAGCAATGAGCAGTTCTTC
TRBD1 TRBJ1-6 TRBV28 NA CASRDRGKGGYNSPLHF TGTGCCAGCCGGGACAGGGGAAAAGGTGGCTATAATTCACCCCTCCACTTT
TRBD2 TRBJ2-7 TRBV7-2 once CASSLADYASGRYEQYF TGTGCCAGCAGCCTCGCAGATTACGCTAGCGGGAGGTACGAGCAGTACTTC
TRBD1 TRBJ2-7 TRBV19 NA CASSKPPDRAMDIDEQYF TGTGCCAGTAGTAAACCTCCCGACAGGGCCATGGACATCGACGAGCAGTACTTC
NA TRBJ2-3 TRBV21-1 NA CATLLVSGNSTDTQYF TGTGCCACCCTACTGGTTAGCGGGAATAGCACAGATACGCAGTATTTT
NA TRBJ1-1 TRBV28 NA CATSNTEAFF TGTGCCACTTCGAACACTGAAGCTTTCTTT
NA TRBJ2-7 TRBV9 NA CASSESGVEQYF TGTGCCAGCAGCGAATCGGGAGTTGAGCAGTACTTC
NA TRBJ1-1 TRBV7-9 NA CASSLGATENTEAFF TGTGCCAGCAGCTTAGGGGCTACAGAAAACACTGAAGCTTTCTTT
TRBD1 TRBJ2-7 TRBV5-6 NA CASRSGTGANYEQYF TGTGCCAGCAGGTCCGGGACAGGGGCTAACTACGAGCAGTACTTC
NA TRBJ1-3 TRBV11-2 NA CASSLLYTGTNEAGNTIYF TGTGCCAGCAGCTTATTATATACCGGGACAAACGAGGCTGGAAACACCATATATTTT
NA TRBJ2-2 TRBV5-1 NA CASSGGEVAGNTGELFF TGCGCCAGCAGCGGTGGAGAGGTGGCGGGGAACACCGGGGAGCTGTTTTTT
TRBD2 TRBJ2-5 TRBV5-4 NA CASSVSGGAGETQYF TGTGCCAGCAGCGTTAGCGGGGGGGCCGGGGAGACCCAGTACTTC
NA TRBJ1-2 TRBV4-3 NA CASSQRGWIGGYTF TGCGCCAGCAGCCAAAGGGGATGGATCGGGGGCTACACCTTC
TRBD1 TRBJ2-5 TRBV7-9 NA CASSLGGRGYEETQYF TGTGCCAGCAGCTTAGGCGGCAGGGGGTATGAAGAGACCCAGTACTTC
NA TRBJ1-6 TRBV6-5 NA CASSFIGADSPLHF TGTGCCAGCAGTTTTATAGGGGCGGATTCACCCCTCCACTTT
TRBD1 TRBJ1-1 TRBV2 few CASSEAGQENTEAFF TGTGCCAGCAGTGAAGCCGGACAGGAGAACACTGAAGCTTTCTTT
NA TRBJ1-6 TRBV4-3 few CASSPSDSPQSPLHF TGCGCCAGCAGCCCCTCTGACAGTCCCCAGTCACCCCTCCACTTT
TRBD1 TRBJ1-2 TRBV19 many CASSMQGAVTDGYTF TGTGCCAGTAGTATGCAGGGGGCAGTAACGGATGGCTACACCTTC
TRBD1 TRBJ2-7 TRBV4-1 NA CASSTPGGSYEQYF TGCGCCAGCAGCACTCCAGGGGGCAGCTACGAGCAGTACTTC
NA TRBJ1-2 TRBV30 few CAWTGNYGYTF TGTGCCTGGACAGGGAACTATGGCTACACCTTC
NA TRBJ2-7 TRBV5-1 NA CASSFTGDEQYF TGCGCCAGCAGCTTTACGGGAGACGAGCAGTACTTC
TRBD2 TRBJ2-7 TRBV13 NA CASSRLAASYEQYF TGTGCCAGCAGCCGGCTAGCGGCCTCCTACGAGCAGTACTTC
NA TRBJ1-2 TRBV5-3 NA CARSPRPLYGYTF TGTGCCAGAAGCCCCAGGCCCCTCTATGGCTACACCTTC
TRBD1 TRBJ2-7 TRBV13 NA CASSLEGAGEQYF TGTGCCAGCAGCTTAGAGGGGGCTGGTGAGCAGTACTTC
TRBD2 TRBJ2-3 TRBV10-2 NA CASSEGTSSTDTQYF TGCGCCAGCAGTGAAGGGACTAGCTCGACAGATACGCAGTATTTT
NA TRBJ1-3 TRBV7-6 NA CASSLQGLGNTIYF TGTGCCAGCAGCTTACAGGGCCTCGGAAACACCATATATTTT
NA TRBJ2-7 TRBV29-1 NA CSVSGTSREQYF TGCAGCGTCTCCGGGACATCTCGGGAGCAGTACTTC
NA TRBJ1-5 TRBV28 NA CASSFDGGEQPQHF TGTGCCAGCAGTTTTGATGGGGGCGAGCAGCCCCAGCATTTT
NA TRBJ2-7 TRBV7-6 NA CASSHSTGKITNEQYF TGTGCCAGCAGTCATTCCACCGGGAAGATTACGAATGAGCAGTACTTC
NA TRBJ1-6 TRBV5-1 NA CASSSQVSSYNSPLHF TGCGCCAGCAGCTCGCAGGTGTCCTCCTATAATTCACCCCTCCACTTT
NA TRBJ2-1 TRBV19 NA CASSLGTPYNEQFF TGTGCCAGTAGTTTAGGGACTCCCTACAATGAGCAGTTCTTC
NA TRBJ1-3 TRBV25-1 few CASSSGLIKDSGNTIYF TGTGCCAGCAGTTCTGGGCTCATAAAGGACTCTGGAAACACCATATATTTT
TRBD1 TRBJ2-3 TRBV25-1 NA CASSDSRGRGADTQYF TGTGCCAGCAGTGATAGTAGGGGGCGAGGGGCCGATACGCAGTATTTT
TRBD2 TRBJ2-7 TRBV6-5 NA CASSYSMAGGLYEQYF TGTGCCAGCAGTTACTCGATGGCGGGGGGGCTTTACGAGCAGTACTTC
NA TRBJ1-1 TRBV2 NA CASIGSGDTEAFF TGTGCCAGCATCGGGAGCGGGGACACTGAAGCTTTCTTT
NA TRBJ2-3 TRBV6-5 NA CASYRRAGDTQYF TGTGCCAGCTATAGGAGGGCGGGAGATACGCAGTATTTT
NA TRBJ1-2 TRBV7-2 NA CASSQMSRVYHGYTF TGTGCCAGCAGCCAGATGTCCAGGGTGTACCATGGCTACACCTTC
NA TRBJ1-2 TRBV12-3/TRBV12-4 NA CASSLGGGYGYTF TGTGCCAGCAGTTTAGGGGGGGGATATGGCTACACCTTC
NA TRBJ2-7 TRBV6-2/TRBV6-3 NA CASSKQVVTYEQYF TGTGCCAGCAGTAAACAGGTTGTTACCTACGAGCAGTACTTC
NA TRBJ1-6 TRBV5-6 NA CASSLRGAENSPLHF TGTGCCAGCAGCTTGCGGGGGGCGGAAAATTCACCCCTCCACTTT
TRBD2 TRBJ2-7 TRBV5-4 NA CASSGGSSYEQYF TGTGCCAGCTCCGGCGGGAGCTCCTACGAGCAGTACTTC
TRBD1 TRBJ2-7 TRBV5-5 once CASSFPGRGPYEQYF TGTGCCAGCAGCTTTCCCGGCAGGGGGCCTTACGAGCAGTACTTC